These T cell receptor beta chains were read from a single sample in a study of OX40 agonist ivuxolimab in advanced cancers. Sequencing used immunoSEQ multiplex PCR; TCRdb keeps in-frame clones, though not all of them. Of about 69,000 clones detected, 75% to 90% appear once; the ten largest clones hold around 6.5%. Sequencing used CD4+ or CD8+ T cells sorted from blood, obtained in a trial of the OX40 agonist ivuxolimab. The receptor set was obtained from an adult with an advanced solid tumor such as melanoma, head and neck, liver or kidney cancer. The CDR3 runs from the conserved cysteine through the conserved F or W. D genes are given only for firm matches. Some rows have no size entry. The others give once, few or many, or a class for an expanded clone.

d_gene	abundance	v_gene	j_gene	CDR3nt	CDR3aa
NA	medium-sized	TRBV29-1	TRBJ1-1	TGCAGCGTTCTTACAGATTTGGGCACTGAAGCTTTCTTT	CSVLTDLGTEAFF
TRBD1	NA	TRBV29-1	TRBJ2-7	TGCAGCGCTGGACAGGGGGGAGACGAGCAGTACTTC	CSAGQGGDEQYF
TRBD2	NA	TRBV7-3	TRBJ2-5	TGTGCCAGCAGCTTAACAGAGGGCGCTAGCGGGAGTGGCGAGACCCAGTACTTC	CASSLTEGASGSGETQYF
TRBD1	NA	TRBV9	TRBJ1-1	TGTGCCAGCAGCGTCGACAGGGGCCTCGCTGAAGCTTTCTTT	CASSVDRGLAEAFF
TRBD2	NA	TRBV27	TRBJ2-1	TGTGCCAGCAGTTTAATGGGCCTAGCGGGAGGGTACAATGAGCAGTTCTTC	CASSLMGLAGGYNEQFF
TRBD1	once	TRBV7-8	TRBJ2-1	TGTGCCAGCAGCTCCCGGGACAGGGGCTACAATGAGCAGTTCTTC	CASSSRDRGYNEQFF
NA	NA	TRBV28	TRBJ2-6	TGTGCCAGCAGTTTACCCACGCCTGGGGCCAACGTCCTGACTTTC	CASSLPTPGANVLTF
TRBD2	NA	TRBV6-5	TRBJ2-1	TGTGCCAGCAGTCCCGGGGGGTGGGTTGCAAATGAGCAGTTCTTC	CASSPGGWVANEQFF
NA	NA	TRBV29-1	TRBJ1-3	TGCAGCGTGCCCTTCTGGGACACCATATATTTT	CSVPFWDTIYF
NA	NA	TRBV11-2	TRBJ2-5	TGTGCCAGCAGCTTAGATGGGCAGACCCAGTACTTC	CASSLDGQTQYF
NA	NA	TRBV4-1	TRBJ1-1	TGCGCCAGCAGCCAAGGAGGTGGGGGCACTGAAGCTTTCTTT	CASSQGGGGTEAFF
TRBD1	NA	TRBV9	TRBJ1-4	TGTGCCAGCAGCGTAGAAGACGGACAGGGGGGGTGGAGTGAAAAACTGTTTTTT	CASSVEDGQGGWSEKLFF
NA	NA	TRBV5-4	TRBJ1-6	TGTGCCAGTAGCTCCCAAGGGGCGGTAGCCTATAATTCACCCCTCCACTTT	CASSSQGAVAYNSPLHF
NA	NA	TRBV4-2	TRBJ1-2	TGTGCCAGCAGCCAAGATTCCGGGCAGGGCTATGGCTACACCTTC	CASSQDSGQGYGYTF
NA	NA	TRBV30	TRBJ1-4	TGTGCCTGGAGTGTGATTTCGGCCGCGGGATGGGAAAAACTGTTTTTT	CAWSVISAAGWEKLFF
TRBD1	once	TRBV5-5	TRBJ2-7	TGTGCCAGCAGCCTTACAGGGGCCTACGAGCAGTACTTC	CASSLTGAYEQYF
TRBD2	NA	TRBV7-9	TRBJ2-5	TGTGCCAGCAGCTTCCCGGGACTAGCGGGGGGGCTCGAGACCCAGTACTTC	CASSFPGLAGGLETQYF
TRBD1	NA	TRBV27	TRBJ2-3	TGTGCCAGCAGTTTATCTTGGACAGGGTGGGTAGATACGCAGTATTTT	CASSLSWTGWVDTQYF
NA	NA	TRBV27	TRBJ2-7	TGTGCCAGCAGTTTTCTGGACGAGCAGTACTTC	CASSFLDEQYF
NA	NA	TRBV6-5	TRBJ2-7	TGTGCCAGCAGTTACTCCGCTAGCTACGAGCAGTACTTC	CASSYSASYEQYF
TRBD1	NA	TRBV30	TRBJ2-7	TGTTCGCTCGGACAGGGGGGGAACGGCTACGAGCAGTACTTC	CSLGQGGNGYEQYF
TRBD1	once	TRBV4-2	TRBJ1-2	TGTGCCAGCAGCCCAGGACAGGGACCGGTCTATGGCTACACCTTC	CASSPGQGPVYGYTF
TRBD2	NA	TRBV11-2	TRBJ2-7	TGTGCCAGCAGCTTATACAACCTAGCGGGAGGTTCCTACGAGCAGTACTTC	CASSLYNLAGGSYEQYF
NA	NA	TRBV9	TRBJ2-3	TGTGCCAGCAGCGTAGCGACAGATACGCAGTATTTT	CASSVATDTQYF
TRBD1	NA	TRBV7-8	TRBJ2-2	TGTGCCAGCAGCCCCAGGGACAGGGGGCAGTTCGGGGAGCTGTTTTTT	CASSPRDRGQFGELFF
TRBD1	NA	TRBV15	TRBJ2-7	TGTGCCACCAGCAGAGCCGAAGGGGGCCCCCCCGCCTACGAGCAGTACTTC	CATSRAEGGPPAYEQYF
NA	NA	TRBV9	TRBJ2-1	TGTGCCAGCAGCGTAGGGAGCTCCTACAATGAGCAGTTCTTC	CASSVGSSYNEQFF
NA	once	TRBV9	TRBJ2-1	TGTGCCAGCAGCACGACCGTAGGCGATGAGCAGTTCTTC	CASSTTVGDEQFF
NA	once	TRBV19	TRBJ1-1	TGTGCCAGTAGTATGGGAAGAGGGGCCCCGGACACTGAAGCTTTCTTT	CASSMGRGAPDTEAFF
NA	NA	TRBV7-2	TRBJ2-7	TGTGCCAGCAGCTTTTCCTCCTACGAGCAGTACTTC	CASSFSSYEQYF
TRBD1	NA	TRBV25-1	TRBJ1-1	TGTGCCAGCAGTGATATTGACAGGGCTGAAGCTTTCTTT	CASSDIDRAEAFF
NA	once	TRBV20-1	TRBJ1-5	TGCAGTGCTGGAGAAAATCAGCCCCAGCATTTT	CSAGENQPQHF
NA	NA	TRBV5-4	TRBJ1-4	TGTGCCAGCAGCCTCGGGACGGCAGCTAATGAAAAACTGTTTTTT	CASSLGTAANEKLFF
NA	once	TRBV6-6	TRBJ1-1	TGTGCCAGCAGTGATCCCGTCAGCTTCACTGAAGCTTTCTTT	CASSDPVSFTEAFF
NA	NA	TRBV15	TRBJ2-3	TGTGCCACCAGCGGGATGGCGCGGCCCACAGATACGCAGTATTTT	CATSGMARPTDTQYF
TRBD1	NA	TRBV19	TRBJ2-2	TGTGCCAGTAGTGCGGACAGGGGGCTTGGTACCGGGGAGCTGTTTTTT	CASSADRGLGTGELFF
NA	few	TRBV28	TRBJ1-1	TGTGCCAGCAGTTTCTCCCTGCGCACTGAAGCTTTCTTT	CASSFSLRTEAFF
TRBD2	NA	TRBV6-5	TRBJ2-1	TGTGCCAGCAGTTACTCTAGCGGGAACTACAATGAGCAGTTCTTC	CASSYSSGNYNEQFF
NA	NA	TRBV27	TRBJ2-1	TGCGCCAGCAGTTTAATTTCGTCCAATGAGCAGTTCTTC	CASSLISSNEQFF
TRBD1	NA	TRBV2	TRBJ1-1	TGTGCCAGCGTCCGGGACAGGGGCCTGAACACTGAAGCTTTCTTT	CASVRDRGLNTEAFF
NA	NA	TRBV13	TRBJ2-5	TGTGCCAGCAGCTTATTCGGGACAGAGACCCAGTACTTC	CASSLFGTETQYF
NA	NA	TRBV7-3	TRBJ1-1	TGTGCCAGCAGCGTAACGGGGGCCACTGAAGCTTTCTTT	CASSVTGATEAFF
TRBD1	NA	TRBV7-2	TRBJ2-3	TGTGCCAGCAGCCGGACCTGGGACAGGACAGATACGCAGTATTTT	CASSRTWDRTDTQYF
TRBD2	NA	TRBV5-1	TRBJ2-1	TGCGCCAGCAGCGCCGGGACTAGCGGGGGGAGGAATGAGCAGTTCTTC	CASSAGTSGGRNEQFF
TRBD1	NA	TRBV4-2	TRBJ2-3	TGTGCCAGCAGCCAAACGACAGGGGGAATCACAGATACGCAGTATTTT	CASSQTTGGITDTQYF
NA	NA	TRBV5-5	TRBJ1-2	TGTGCCAGCAGCTTGGACAACTATGGCTACACCTTC	CASSLDNYGYTF
TRBD1	NA	TRBV14	TRBJ1-1	TGTGCCAGCAGCCATGTAGGGGGCATGAACACTGAAGCTTTCTTT	CASSHVGGMNTEAFF
NA	NA	TRBV7-6	TRBJ2-1	TGTGCCAGCAGCTTAAGCTACAATGAGCAGTTCTTC	CASSLSYNEQFF
NA	few	TRBV11-2	TRBJ1-1	TGTGCCGGAGCGAGGTTGAACACTGAAGCTTTCTTT	CAGARLNTEAFF
NA	NA	TRBV27	TRBJ2-2	TGTGCCAGCAGTTTAAAGGTACCCACGAACACCGGGGAGCTGTTTTTT	CASSLKVPTNTGELFF
NA	NA	TRBV27	TRBJ2-1	TGTGCCAGCAGTTTCATTACAGGCCTGTCCCTCTACAATGAGCAGTTCTTC	CASSFITGLSLYNEQFF
TRBD2	NA	TRBV2	TRBJ2-3	TGTGCCAGCAGTGACCCACTCTGGACTAGCGAGAAAGATACGCAGTATTTT	CASSDPLWTSEKDTQYF
TRBD2	NA	TRBV10-3	TRBJ2-5	TGTGCCATCAGTGAGTCTGTCGGTAAAGCGGGAGGACTGTTAGAGACCCAGTACTTC	CAISESVGKAGGLLETQYF
NA	NA	TRBV7-6	TRBJ2-5	TGTGCCAGCAGCTTAGGACCGAACCAAGAGACCCAGTACTTC	CASSLGPNQETQYF
NA	NA	TRBV27	TRBJ2-7	TGTGCCAGCAGTTACGTCCCCCTCGGAGACGAGCAGTACTTC	CASSYVPLGDEQYF
TRBD1	NA	TRBV5-6	TRBJ1-5	TGTGCCAGCAGCTGGGGACAGGGTTATCAGCCCCAGCATTTT	CASSWGQGYQPQHF
NA	NA	TRBV19	TRBJ2-7	TGTGCCAGTAGTATAGGCCTAGGATCCTACGAGCAGTACTTC	CASSIGLGSYEQYF
TRBD1	few	TRBV11-2	TRBJ2-7	TGTGCCAGCAGCCCGAGGTTCGTGACAGGGACCTACGAGCAGTACTTC	CASSPRFVTGTYEQYF
NA	NA	TRBV11-3	TRBJ1-1	TGTGCCAGCAGCTTAGATCTTGGCAGGGGAGCTTTCTTT	CASSLDLGRGAFF